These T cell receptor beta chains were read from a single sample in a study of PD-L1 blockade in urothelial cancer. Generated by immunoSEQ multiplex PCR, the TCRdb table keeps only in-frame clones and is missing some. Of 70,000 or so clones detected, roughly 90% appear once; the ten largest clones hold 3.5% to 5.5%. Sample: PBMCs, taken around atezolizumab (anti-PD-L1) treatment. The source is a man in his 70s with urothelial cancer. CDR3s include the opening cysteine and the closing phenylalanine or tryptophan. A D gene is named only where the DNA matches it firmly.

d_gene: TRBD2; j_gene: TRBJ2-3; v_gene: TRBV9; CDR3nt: TGTGCCAGCAGCTTGACTAGCGGGACCCTTGAGCTGTCAGATACGCAGTATTTT; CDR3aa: CASSLTSGTLELSDTQYF
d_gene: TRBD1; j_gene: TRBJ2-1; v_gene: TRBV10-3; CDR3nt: TGTGCCATCAGGGACCAAACAGGGGGCAAGTACAATGAGCAGTTCTTC; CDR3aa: CAIRDQTGGKYNEQFF
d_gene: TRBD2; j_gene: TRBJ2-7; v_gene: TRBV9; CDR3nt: TGTGCCAGCAGCGTACTAGCGGGACCAGGGAACGAGCAGTACTTC; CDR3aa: CASSVLAGPGNEQYF
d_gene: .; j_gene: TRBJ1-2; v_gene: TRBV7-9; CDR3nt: TGTGCCAGCAGCAACCAATGGGGGGGGAACTATGGCTACACCTTC; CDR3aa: CASSNQWGGNYGYTF
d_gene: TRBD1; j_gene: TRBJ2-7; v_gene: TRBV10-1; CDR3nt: TGCGCCAGCAGCTCCGGGACAGGGTTCTACGAGCAGTACTTC; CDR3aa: CASSSGTGFYEQYF
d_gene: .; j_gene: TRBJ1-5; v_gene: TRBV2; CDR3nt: TGTGCCAGCAGTGAAGGCAGGAATAGCAATCAGCCCCAGCATTTT; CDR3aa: CASSEGRNSNQPQHF
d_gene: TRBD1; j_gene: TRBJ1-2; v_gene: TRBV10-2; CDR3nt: TGCGCCAGCATGGCGGGACAGGCCCGTGCTGGCACCTTC; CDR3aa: CASMAGQARAGTF
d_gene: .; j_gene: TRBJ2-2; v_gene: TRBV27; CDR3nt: TGTGCCAGCAGTTTAGCAGGGATCAGGGCCGGGGAGCTGTTTTTT; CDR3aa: CASSLAGIRAGELFF
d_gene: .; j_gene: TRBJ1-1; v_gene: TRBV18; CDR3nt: TGTGCCAGCTCACCGACCGGGAGGGTTGGCACTGAAGCTTTCTTT; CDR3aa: CASSPTGRVGTEAFF
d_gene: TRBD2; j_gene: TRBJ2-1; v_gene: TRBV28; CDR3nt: TGTGCCAGCAGTTCCCTAGCGGGAAGGGACAATGAGCAGTTCTTC; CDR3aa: CASSSLAGRDNEQFF
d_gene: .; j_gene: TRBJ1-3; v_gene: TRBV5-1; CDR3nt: TGCGCCAGCAGCACTCCGACAGGAAACACCATATATTTT; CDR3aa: CASSTPTGNTIYF
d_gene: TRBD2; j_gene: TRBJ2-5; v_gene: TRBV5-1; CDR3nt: TGCGCCAGCAGCTGGCGTGGGACTAGAGAAGAGACCCAGTACTTC; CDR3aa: CASSWRGTREETQYF
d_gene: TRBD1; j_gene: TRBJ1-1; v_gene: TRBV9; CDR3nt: TGTGCCAGCAGCGCCGGGACAGGGGTTCCGAACACTGAAGCTTTCTTT; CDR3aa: CASSAGTGVPNTEAFF
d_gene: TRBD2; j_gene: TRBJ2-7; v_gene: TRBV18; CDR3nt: TGTGCCAGCTCACCAACCGGGACTACCTACGAGCAGTACTTC; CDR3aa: CASSPTGTTYEQYF
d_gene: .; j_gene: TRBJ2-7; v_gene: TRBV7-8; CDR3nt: TGTGCCAGCAGCTTAGTAACGGGCTCCTACGAGCAGTACTTC; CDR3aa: CASSLVTGSYEQYF
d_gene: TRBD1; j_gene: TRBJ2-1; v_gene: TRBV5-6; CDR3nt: TGTGCCAGCAGCTTGGCGACAGGGGGCTACAATGAGCAGTTCTTC; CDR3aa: CASSLATGGYNEQFF
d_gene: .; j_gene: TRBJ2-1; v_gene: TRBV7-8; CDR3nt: TGTGCCAGCAGCCAAGGACACCTTTCTTCCAATGAGCAGTTCTTC; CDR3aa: CASSQGHLSSNEQFF
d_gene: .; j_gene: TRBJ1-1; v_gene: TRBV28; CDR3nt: TGTGCCAGCAGTCTTCAGGTCGCCCGGAACACTGAAGCTTTCTTT; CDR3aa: CASSLQVARNTEAFF
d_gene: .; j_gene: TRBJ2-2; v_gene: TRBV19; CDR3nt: TGTGCCAGTACCCTCACAGGGTCGGACGGGGAGCTGTTTTTT; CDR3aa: CASTLTGSDGELFF